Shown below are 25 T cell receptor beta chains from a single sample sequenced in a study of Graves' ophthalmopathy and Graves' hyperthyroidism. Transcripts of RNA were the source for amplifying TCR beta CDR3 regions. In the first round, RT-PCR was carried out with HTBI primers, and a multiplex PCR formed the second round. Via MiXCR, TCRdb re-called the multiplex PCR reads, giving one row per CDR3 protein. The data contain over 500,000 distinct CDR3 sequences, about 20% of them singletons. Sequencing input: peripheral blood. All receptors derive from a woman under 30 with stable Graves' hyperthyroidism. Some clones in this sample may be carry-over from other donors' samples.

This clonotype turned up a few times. The CDR3 sequence is CASSQASGSRYEQYF. CDR3 sequence (DNA): TGTGCCAGCAGCCAGGCTAGCGGGAGTAGATACGAGCAGTACTTC. The chain carries TRBV6-1 and TRBJ2-7; 10 nucleotides agree with TRBD2. From germline, CDR1 is MNHNS and CDR2 SASEGT. Trimming took 6 bases from V and 4 from J; bases not matched to a gene: 9. The length of the CDR3 is 15 residues.

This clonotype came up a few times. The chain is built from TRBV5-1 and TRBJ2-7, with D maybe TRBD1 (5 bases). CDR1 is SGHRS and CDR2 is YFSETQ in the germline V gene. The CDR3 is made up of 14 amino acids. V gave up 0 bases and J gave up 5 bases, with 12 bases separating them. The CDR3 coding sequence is TGCGCCAGCAGCTTGGCCACCCAAGGGGACGAGCAGTACTTC. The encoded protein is CASSLATQGDEQYF.

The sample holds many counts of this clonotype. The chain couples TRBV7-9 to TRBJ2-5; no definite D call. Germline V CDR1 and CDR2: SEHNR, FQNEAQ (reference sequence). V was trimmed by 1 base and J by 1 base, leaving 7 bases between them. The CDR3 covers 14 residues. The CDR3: CASSLGQLQETQYF. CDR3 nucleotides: TGTGCCAGCAGCTTAGGGCAGCTCCAAGAGACCCAGTACTTC.

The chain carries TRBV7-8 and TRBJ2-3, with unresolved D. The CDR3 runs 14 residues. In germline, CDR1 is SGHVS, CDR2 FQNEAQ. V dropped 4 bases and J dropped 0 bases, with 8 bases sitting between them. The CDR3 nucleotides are TGTGCCAGCAGCTCGACAAAAAGCACAGATACGCAGTATTTT. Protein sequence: CASSSTKSTDTQYF.

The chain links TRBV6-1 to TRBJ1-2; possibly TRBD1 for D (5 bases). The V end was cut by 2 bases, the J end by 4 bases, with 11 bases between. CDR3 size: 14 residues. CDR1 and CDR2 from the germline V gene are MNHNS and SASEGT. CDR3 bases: TGTGCCAGCAGTGAAAGGCAGGGAAGCTATGGCTACACCTTC. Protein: CASSERQGSYGYTF.

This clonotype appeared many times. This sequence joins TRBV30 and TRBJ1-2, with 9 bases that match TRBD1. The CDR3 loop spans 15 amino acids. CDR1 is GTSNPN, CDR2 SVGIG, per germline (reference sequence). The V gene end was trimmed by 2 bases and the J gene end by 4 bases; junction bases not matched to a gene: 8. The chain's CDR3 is CAWSSGTGIPYGYTF. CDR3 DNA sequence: TGTGCCTGGAGTTCCGGGACAGGGATACCCTATGGCTACACCTTC.

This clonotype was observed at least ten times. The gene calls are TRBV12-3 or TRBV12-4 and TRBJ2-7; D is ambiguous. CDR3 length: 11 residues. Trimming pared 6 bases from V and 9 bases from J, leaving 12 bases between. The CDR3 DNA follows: TGTGCCAGCAGCGCCTCCTCAAGGCAGTACTTC. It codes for CASSASSRQYF.

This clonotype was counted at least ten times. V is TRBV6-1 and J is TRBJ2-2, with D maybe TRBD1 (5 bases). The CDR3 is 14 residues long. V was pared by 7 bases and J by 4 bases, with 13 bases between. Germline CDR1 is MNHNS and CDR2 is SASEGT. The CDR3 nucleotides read TGTGCCAGCATCCCCTCAGGGTCCACCGGGGAGCTGTTTTTT. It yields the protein CASIPSGSTGELFF.

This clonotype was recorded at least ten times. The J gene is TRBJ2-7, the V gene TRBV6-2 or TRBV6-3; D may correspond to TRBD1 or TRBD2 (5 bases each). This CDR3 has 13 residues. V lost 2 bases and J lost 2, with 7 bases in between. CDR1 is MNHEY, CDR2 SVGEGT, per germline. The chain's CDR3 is CASSYGTPYEQYF. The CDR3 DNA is TGTGCCAGCAGTTACGGGACCCCCTACGAGCAGTACTTC.

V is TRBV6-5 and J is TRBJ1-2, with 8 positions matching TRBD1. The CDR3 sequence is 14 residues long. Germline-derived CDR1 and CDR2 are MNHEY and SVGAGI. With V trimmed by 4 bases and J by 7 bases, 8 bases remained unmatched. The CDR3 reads CASSLAGGSSGYTF. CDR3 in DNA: TGTGCCAGCAGTTTGGCAGGGGGCTCCAGTGGCTACACCTTC.

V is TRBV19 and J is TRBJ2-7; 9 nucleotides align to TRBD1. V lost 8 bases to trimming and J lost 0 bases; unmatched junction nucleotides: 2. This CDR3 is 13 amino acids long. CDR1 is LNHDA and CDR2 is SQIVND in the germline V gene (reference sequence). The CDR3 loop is CASATGGSYEQYF. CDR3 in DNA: TGTGCCAGTGCGACAGGGGGCTCCTACGAGCAGTACTTC.

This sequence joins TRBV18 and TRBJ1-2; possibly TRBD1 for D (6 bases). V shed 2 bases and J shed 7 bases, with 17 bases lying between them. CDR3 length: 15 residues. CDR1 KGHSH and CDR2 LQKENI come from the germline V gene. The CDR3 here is CASSPADSLPSGYTF. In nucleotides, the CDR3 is TGTGCCAGCTCACCAGCGGACAGTCTACCATCTGGCTACACCTTC.

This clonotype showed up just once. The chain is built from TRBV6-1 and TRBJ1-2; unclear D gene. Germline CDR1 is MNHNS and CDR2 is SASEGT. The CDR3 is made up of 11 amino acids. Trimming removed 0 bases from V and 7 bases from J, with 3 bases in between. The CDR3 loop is CASSEALGYTF. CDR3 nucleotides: TGTGCCAGCAGTGAAGCGCTTGGCTACACCTTC.

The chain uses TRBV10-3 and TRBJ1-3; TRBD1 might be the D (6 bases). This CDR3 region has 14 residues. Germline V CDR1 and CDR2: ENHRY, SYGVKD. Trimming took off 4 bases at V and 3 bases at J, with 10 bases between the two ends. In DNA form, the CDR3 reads TGTGCCATCAGTGGGACAGCCGGTGGAAACACCATATATTTT. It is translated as CAISGTAGGNTIYF.

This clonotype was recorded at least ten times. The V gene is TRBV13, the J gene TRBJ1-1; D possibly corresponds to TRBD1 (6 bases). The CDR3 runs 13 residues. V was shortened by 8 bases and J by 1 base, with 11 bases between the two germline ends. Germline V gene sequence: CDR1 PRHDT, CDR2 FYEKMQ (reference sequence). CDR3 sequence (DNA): TGTGCCAGCGGAAAACAGGGGAACACTGAAGCTTTCTTT. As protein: CASGKQGNTEAFF. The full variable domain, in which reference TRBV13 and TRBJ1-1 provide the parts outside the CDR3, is AAGVIQSPRHLIKEKRETATLKCYPIPRHDTVYWYQQGPGQDPQFLISFYEKMQSDKGSIPDRFSAQQFSDYHSELNMSSLELGDSALYFCASGKQGNTEAFFGQGTRLTVV.

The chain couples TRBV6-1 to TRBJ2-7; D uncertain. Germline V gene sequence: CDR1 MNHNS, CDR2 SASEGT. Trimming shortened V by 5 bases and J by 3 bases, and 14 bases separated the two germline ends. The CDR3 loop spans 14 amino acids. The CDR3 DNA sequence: TGTGCCAGCAGTCCTCAGTCGACGTTCTACGAGCAGTACTTC. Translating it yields CASSPQSTFYEQYF.

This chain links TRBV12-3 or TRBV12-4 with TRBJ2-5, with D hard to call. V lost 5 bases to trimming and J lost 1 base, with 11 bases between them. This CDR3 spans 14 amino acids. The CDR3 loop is CASSTLRGQETQYF. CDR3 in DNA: TGTGCCAGCAGTACGCTAAGAGGCCAAGAGACCCAGTACTTC.

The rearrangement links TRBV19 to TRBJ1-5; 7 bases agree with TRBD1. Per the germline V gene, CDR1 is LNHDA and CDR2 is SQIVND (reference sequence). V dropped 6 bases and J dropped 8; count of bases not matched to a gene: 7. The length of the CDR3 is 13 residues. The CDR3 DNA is TGTGCCAGTAGCACACAGGGGCCGGAGCCCCAGCATTTT. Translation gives CASSTQGPEPQHF.

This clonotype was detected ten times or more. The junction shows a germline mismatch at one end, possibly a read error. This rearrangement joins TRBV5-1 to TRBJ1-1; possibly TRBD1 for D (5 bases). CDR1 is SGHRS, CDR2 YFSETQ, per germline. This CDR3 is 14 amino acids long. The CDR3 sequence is CASSLQGLGTEAFF. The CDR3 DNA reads TGTGCCAGCAGCCTTCAGGGTTTGGGCACTGAAGCTTTCTTT.

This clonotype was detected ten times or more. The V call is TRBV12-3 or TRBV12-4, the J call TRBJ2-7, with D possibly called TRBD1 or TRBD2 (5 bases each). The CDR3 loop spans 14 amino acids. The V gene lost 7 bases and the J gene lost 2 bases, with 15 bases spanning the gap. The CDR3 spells CASKGRLSAYEQYF. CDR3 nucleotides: TGTGCCAGCAAGGGGAGACTCTCGGCCTACGAGCAGTACTTC.

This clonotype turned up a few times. The DNA for the CDR3 is TGTGCCACTAGCGTAGGTAACACCGGGGAGCTGTTTTTT. Amino acid sequence: CATSVGNTGELFF. The J gene is TRBJ2-2, the V gene TRBV19, with D possibly matching TRBD2 (6 bases). Trimming stripped 10 bases from V and 2 bases from J, with 11 bases between. This CDR3 spans 13 amino acids. CDR1 is LNHDA and CDR2 is SQIVND in the germline V gene (reference sequence).

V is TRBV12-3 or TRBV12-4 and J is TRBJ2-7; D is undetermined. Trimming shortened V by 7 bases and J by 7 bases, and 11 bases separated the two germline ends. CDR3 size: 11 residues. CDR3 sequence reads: CASNGVGEQYF. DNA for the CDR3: TGTGCCAGCAATGGCGTGGGAGAGCAGTACTTC.

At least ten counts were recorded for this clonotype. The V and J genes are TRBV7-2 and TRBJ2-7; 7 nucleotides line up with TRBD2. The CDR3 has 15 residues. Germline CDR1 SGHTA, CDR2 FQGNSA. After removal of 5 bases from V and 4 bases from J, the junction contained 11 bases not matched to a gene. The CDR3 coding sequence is TGTGCCAGCAGCCCAGGAGCGGGATTCCAGTACGAGCAGTACTTC. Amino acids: CASSPGAGFQYEQYF. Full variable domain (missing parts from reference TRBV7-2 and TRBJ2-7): GAGVSQSPSNKVTEKGKDVELRCDPISGHTALYWYRQSLGQGLEFLIYFQGNSAPDKSGLPSDRFSAERTGGSVSTLTIQRTQQEDSAVYLCASSPGAGFQYEQYFGPGTRLTVT.

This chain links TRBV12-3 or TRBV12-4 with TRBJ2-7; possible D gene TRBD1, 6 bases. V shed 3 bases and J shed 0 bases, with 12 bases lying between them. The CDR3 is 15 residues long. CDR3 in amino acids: CASSLGALLSYEQYF. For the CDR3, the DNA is TGTGCCAGCAGTTTGGGGGCGTTACTCTCCTACGAGCAGTACTTC.

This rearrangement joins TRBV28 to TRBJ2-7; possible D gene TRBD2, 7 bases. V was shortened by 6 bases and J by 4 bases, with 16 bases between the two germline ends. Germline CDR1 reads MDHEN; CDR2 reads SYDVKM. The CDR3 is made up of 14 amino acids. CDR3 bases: TGTGCCAGCAGGCCATGGGGGGGGCAATACGAGCAGTACTTC. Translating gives CASRPWGGQYEQYF.